Each of the 3 T cell receptor beta chains below was sequenced from the same sample in a study of cytomegalovirus exposure and HLA in healthy donors. The PCR ran on 60 Vbeta and 13 Jbeta primers. Clones were read by immunoSEQ multiplex PCR, and TCRdb kept only the in-frame ones, dropping some. The repertoire holds 130,000 or so clones, with around three quarters as singletons. The sequencing input was PBMCs. The receptors stem from a man in his thirties or forties in good health and CMV-seronegative.

The rearrangement links TRBV2 to TRBJ2-7; a weak D match, TRBD2 (6 bases). CDR3 length: 15 amino acids. Germline lookup yields CDR1 SNHLY and CDR2 FYNNEI. The V gene lost 7 bases and the J gene lost 1 base, with 17 bases spanning the gap. The CDR3 DNA is TGTGCCAGCACCTGGGGTAGCGGAGCTTCCTACGAGCAGTACTTC. It translates to CASTWGSGASYEQYF.

The rearrangement joins TRBV4-2 to TRBJ2-5; TRBD1 matches at 9 bases. The J call may be mistaken, given a closer DNA end match to TRBJ2-7. Germline V gene sequence: CDR1 LGHNA, CDR2 YNFKEQ. The CDR3 runs 12 residues. Written as DNA, the CDR3 is TGTGCCAGCAGCCGGGACAGGGACGAGCAGTACTTC. This gives the protein CASSRDRDEQYF.

This chain joins TRBV15 and TRBJ2-1; 8 nucleotides agree with TRBD1. In germline, CDR1 is LNHNV, CDR2 YYDKDF (reference sequence). J lost 5 bases, V lost 3 bases, and 9 bases had no gene match. This CDR3 spans 16 amino acids. The CDR3 sequence: CATSRGTGTGNNEQFF. The CDR3, as DNA: TGTGCCACCAGCAGGGGTACCGGGACAGGAAACAATGAGCAGTTCTTC. Looking up the rest from reference TRBV15 and TRBJ2-1 gives the full variable domain: DAMVIQNPRYQVTQFGKPVTLSCSQTLNHNVMYWYQQKSSQAPKLLFHYYDKDFNNEADTPDNFQSRRPNTSFCFLDIRSPGLGDTAMYLCATSRGTGTGNNEQFFGPGTRLTVL.